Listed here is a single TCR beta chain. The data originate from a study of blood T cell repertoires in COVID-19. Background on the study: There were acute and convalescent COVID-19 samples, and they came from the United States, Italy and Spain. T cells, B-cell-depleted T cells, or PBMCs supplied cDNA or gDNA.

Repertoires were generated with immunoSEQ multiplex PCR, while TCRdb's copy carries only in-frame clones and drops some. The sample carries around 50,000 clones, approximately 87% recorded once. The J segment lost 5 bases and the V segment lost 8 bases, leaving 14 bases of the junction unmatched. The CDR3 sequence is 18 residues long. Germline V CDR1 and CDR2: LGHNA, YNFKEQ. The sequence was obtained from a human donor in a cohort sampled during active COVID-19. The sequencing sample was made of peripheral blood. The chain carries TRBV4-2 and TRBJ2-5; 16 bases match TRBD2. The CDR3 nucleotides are TGTGCCAGCTCAGAAGGGGCTCCGGGACTAGCGGGGGGGGAGACCCAGTACTTC. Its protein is CASSEGAPGLAGGETQYF.